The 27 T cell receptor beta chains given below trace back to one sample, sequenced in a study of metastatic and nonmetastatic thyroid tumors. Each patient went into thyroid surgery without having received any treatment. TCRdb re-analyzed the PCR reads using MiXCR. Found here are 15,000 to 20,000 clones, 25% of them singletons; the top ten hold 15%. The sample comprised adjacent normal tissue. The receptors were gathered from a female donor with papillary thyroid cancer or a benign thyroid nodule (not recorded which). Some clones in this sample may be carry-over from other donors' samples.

CDR3 in DNA: TGTGCCAGCAGTGAGTTCGTACAGGGGAAAACTAGCTACACCTTC. Residues: CASSEFVQGKTSYTF. This chain joins TRBV6-1 and TRBJ1-2; 7 bases fit TRBD1. Germline V CDR1 and CDR2: MNHNS, SASEGT. With V trimmed by 3 bases and J by 9 bases, 13 bases remained unmatched. The CDR3 totals 15 residues.

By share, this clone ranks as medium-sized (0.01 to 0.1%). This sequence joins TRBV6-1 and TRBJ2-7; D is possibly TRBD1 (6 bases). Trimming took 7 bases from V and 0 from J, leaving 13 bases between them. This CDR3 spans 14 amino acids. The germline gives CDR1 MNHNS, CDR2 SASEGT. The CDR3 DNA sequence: TGTGCCAGCAAAGACAGGCTGATCTCCTACGAGCAGTACTTC. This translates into CASKDRLISYEQYF.

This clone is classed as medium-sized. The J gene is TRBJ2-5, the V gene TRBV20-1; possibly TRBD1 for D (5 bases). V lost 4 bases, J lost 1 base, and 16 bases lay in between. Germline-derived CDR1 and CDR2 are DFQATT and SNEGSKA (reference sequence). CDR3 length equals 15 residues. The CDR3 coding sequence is TGCAGTGCTAACCCCCCTGGGGCAGCCCAAGAGACCCAGTACTTC. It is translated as CSANPPGAAQETQYF.

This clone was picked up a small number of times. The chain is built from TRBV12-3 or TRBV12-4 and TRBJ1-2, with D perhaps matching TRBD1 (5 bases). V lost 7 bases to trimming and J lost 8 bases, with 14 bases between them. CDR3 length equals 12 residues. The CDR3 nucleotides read TGTGCCAGCACCGGACGGAGGACAGGCTACACCTTC. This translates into CASTGRRTGYTF.

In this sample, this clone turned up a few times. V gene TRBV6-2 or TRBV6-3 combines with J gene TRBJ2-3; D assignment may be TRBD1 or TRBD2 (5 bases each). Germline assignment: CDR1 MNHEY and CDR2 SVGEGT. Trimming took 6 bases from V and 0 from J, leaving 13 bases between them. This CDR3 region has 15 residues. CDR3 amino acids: CASSTRDRSTDTQYF. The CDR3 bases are TGTGCCAGCAGCACCCGGGACCGGAGCACAGATACGCAGTATTTT.

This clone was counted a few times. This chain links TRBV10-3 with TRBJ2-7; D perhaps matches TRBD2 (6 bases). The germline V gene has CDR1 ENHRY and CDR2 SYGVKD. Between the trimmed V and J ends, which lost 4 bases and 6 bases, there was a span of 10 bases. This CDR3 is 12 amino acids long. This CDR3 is CAISGLGPEQYF. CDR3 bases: TGTGCCATCAGTGGACTAGGCCCCGAGCAGTACTTC.

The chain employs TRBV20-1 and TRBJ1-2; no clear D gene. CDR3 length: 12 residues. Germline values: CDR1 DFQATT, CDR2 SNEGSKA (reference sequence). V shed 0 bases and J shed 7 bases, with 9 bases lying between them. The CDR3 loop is CSARDLSRGYTF. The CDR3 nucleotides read TGCAGTGCTAGAGATCTCTCGCGTGGCTACACCTTC.

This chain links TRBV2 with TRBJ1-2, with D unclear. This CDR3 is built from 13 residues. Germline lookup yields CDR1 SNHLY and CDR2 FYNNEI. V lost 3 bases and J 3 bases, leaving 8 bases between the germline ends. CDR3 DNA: TGTGCCAGCAGTGATCGTATGGACTATGGCTACACCTTC. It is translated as CASSDRMDYGYTF. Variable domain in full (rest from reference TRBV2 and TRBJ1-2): EPEVTQTPSHQVTQMGQEVILRCVPISNHLYFYWYRQILGQKVEFLVSFYNNEISEKSEIFDDQFSVERPDGSNFTLKIRSTKLEDSAMYFCASSDRMDYGYTFGSGTRLTVV.

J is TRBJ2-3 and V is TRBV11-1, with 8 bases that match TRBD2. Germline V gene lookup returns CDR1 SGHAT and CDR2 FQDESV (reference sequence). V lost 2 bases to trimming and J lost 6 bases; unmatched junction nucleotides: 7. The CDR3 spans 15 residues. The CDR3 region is CASSLKAGVLDTQYF. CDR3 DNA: TGTGCCAGCAGCTTAAAAGCGGGAGTATTGGATACGCAGTATTTT.

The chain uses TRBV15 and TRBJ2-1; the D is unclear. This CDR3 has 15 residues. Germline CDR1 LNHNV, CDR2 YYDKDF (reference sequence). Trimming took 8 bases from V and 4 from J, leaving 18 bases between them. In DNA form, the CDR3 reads TGTGCCACCCAAGTTTCCCGATTTGAATACAATGAGCAGTTCTTC. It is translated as CATQVSRFEYNEQFF. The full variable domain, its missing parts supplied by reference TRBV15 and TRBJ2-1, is DAMVIQNPRYQVTQFGKPVTLSCSQTLNHNVMYWYQQKSSQAPKLLFHYYDKDFNNEADTPDNFQSRRPNTSFCFLDIRSPGLGDTAMYLCATQVSRFEYNEQFFGPGTRLTVL.

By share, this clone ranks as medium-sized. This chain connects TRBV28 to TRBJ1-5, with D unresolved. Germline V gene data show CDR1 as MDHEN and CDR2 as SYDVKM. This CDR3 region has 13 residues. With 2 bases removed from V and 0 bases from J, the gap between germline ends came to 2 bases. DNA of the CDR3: TGTGCCAGCAGTTTAGATAGCAATCAGCCCCAGCATTTT. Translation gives CASSLDSNQPQHF. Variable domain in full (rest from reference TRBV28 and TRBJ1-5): DVKVTQSSRYLVKRTGEKVFLECVQDMDHENMFWYRQDPGLGLRLIYFSYDVKMKEKGDIPEGYSVSREKKERFSLILESASTNQTSMYLCASSLDSNQPQHFGDGTRLSIL.

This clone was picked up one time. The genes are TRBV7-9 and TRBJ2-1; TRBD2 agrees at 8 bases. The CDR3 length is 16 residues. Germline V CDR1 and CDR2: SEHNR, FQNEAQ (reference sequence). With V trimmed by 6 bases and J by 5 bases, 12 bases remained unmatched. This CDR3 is CASSGSSGSLNNEQFF. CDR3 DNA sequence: TGTGCCAGCAGTGGGAGCAGCGGGAGTTTGAACAATGAGCAGTTCTTC.

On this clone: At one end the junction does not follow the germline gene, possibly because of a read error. The CDR3 region has the DNA TGTGCCAGCAGTCAGCCCAGCGCCTCCGCTGATGAGCAGCTCTTC. Amino acids: CASSQPSASADEQLF. This sequence joins TRBV28 and TRBJ2-1; D uncertain. The CDR3 covers 15 residues. CDR1 is MDHEN, CDR2 SYDVKM, per germline.

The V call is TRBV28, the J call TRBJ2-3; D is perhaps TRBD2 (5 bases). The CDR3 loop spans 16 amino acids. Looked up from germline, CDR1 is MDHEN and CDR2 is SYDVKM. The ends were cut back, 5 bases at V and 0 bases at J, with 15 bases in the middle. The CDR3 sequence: CASSPVRAFSTDTQYF. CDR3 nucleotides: TGTGCCAGCAGTCCTGTGCGGGCGTTCAGCACAGATACGCAGTATTTT.

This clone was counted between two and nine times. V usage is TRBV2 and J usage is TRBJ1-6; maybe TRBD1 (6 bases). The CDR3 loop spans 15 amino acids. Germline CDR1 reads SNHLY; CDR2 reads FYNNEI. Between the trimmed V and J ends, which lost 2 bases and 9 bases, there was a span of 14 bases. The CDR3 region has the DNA TGTGCCAGCAGTGAACCAGGGGAGCCCTTTTCACCCCTCCACTTT. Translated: CASSEPGEPFSPLHF.

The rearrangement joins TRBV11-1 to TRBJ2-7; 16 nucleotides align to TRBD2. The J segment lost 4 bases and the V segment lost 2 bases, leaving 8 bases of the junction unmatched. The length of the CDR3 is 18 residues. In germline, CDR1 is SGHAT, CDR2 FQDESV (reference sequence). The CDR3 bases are TGTGCCAGCAGCTTACTTCCGGGACTAGCGGGAGGGGGGTACGAGCAGTACTTC. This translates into CASSLLPGLAGGGYEQYF. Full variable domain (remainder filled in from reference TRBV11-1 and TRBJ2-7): EAEVAQSPRYKITEKSQAVAFWCDPISGHATLYWYRQILGQGPELLVQFQDESVVDDSQLPKDRFSAERLKGVDSTLKIQPAELGDSAMYLCASSLLPGLAGGGYEQYFGPGTRLTVT.

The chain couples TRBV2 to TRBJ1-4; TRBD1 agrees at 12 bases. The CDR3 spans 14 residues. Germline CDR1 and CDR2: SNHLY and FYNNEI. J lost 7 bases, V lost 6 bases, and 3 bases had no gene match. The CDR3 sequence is CASRGTGGGEKLFF. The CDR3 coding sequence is TGTGCCAGCAGAGGGACAGGGGGCGGTGAAAAACTGTTTTTT. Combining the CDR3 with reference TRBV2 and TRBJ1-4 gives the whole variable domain EPEVTQTPSHQVTQMGQEVILRCVPISNHLYFYWYRQILGQKVEFLVSFYNNEISEKSEIFDDQFSVERPDGSNFTLKIRSTKLEDSAMYFCASRGTGGGEKLFFGSGTQLSVL.

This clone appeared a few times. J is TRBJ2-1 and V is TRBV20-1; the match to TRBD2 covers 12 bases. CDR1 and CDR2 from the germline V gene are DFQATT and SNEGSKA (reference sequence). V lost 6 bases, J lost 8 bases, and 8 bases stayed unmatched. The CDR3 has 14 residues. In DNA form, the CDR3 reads TGCAGTGCCGAACCGGGACTAGCGGGCGATGAGCAGTTCTTC. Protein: CSAEPGLAGDEQFF.

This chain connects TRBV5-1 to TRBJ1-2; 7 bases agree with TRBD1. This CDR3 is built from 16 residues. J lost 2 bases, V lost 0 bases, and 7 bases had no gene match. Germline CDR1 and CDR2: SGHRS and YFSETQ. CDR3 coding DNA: TGCGCCAGCAGCTTGGCGTCAGGGGGTGCGAACTATGGCTACACCTTC. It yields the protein CASSLASGGANYGYTF.

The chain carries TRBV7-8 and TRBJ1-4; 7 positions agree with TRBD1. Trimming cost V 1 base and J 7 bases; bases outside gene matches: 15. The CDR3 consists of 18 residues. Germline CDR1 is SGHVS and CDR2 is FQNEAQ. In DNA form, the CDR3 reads TGTGCCAGCAGCTTAGAGCTGGGTTGGGCAGGGGGTTTTGAAAAACTGTTTTTT. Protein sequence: CASSLELGWAGGFEKLFF.

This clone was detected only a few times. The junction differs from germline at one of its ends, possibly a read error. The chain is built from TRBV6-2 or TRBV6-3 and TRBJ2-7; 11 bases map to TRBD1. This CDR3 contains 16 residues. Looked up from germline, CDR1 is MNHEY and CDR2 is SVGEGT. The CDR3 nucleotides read TGTGCCAGCGGTTACGCGGTCCGGACAGGGGGCTACTGGCAGTACTTC. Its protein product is CASGYAVRTGGYWQYF.

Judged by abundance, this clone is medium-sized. CDR3 loop: CASSYRSSPLHF. The DNA for the CDR3 is TGTGCCAGCAGTTACCGCAGTTCACCCCTCCACTTT. V and J are TRBV6-2 or TRBV6-3 and TRBJ1-6; D remains unclear. The germline gives CDR1 MNHEY, CDR2 SVGEGT. Trimming left V 2 bases short and J 9 bases short, with 5 bases between. CDR3 length: 12 residues.

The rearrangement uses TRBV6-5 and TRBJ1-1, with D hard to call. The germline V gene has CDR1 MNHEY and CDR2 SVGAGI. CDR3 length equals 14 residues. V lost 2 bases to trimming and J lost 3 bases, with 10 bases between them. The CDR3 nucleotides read TGTGCCAGCAGTTACCGCGTAGGCGACACTGAAGCTTTCTTT. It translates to CASSYRVGDTEAFF.

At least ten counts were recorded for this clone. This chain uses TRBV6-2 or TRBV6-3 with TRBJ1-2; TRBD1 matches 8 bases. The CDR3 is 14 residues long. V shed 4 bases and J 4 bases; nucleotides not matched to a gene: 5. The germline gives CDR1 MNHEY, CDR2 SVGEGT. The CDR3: CASSFWTGLYGYTF. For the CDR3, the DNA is TGTGCCAGCAGTTTTTGGACAGGGCTCTATGGCTACACCTTC.

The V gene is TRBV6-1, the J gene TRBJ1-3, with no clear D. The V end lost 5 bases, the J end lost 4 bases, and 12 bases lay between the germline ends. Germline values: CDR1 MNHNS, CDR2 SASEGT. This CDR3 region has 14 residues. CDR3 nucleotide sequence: TGTGCCAGCAGTATAACAGCACACGGAAACACCATATATTTT. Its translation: CASSITAHGNTIYF.

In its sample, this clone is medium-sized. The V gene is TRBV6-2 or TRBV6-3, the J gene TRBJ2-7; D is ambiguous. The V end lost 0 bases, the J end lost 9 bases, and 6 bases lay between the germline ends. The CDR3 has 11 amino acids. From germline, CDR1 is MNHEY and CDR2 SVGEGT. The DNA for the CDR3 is TGTGCCAGCAGTTACTCGGCGTGGCAGTACTTC. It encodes CASSYSAWQYF.

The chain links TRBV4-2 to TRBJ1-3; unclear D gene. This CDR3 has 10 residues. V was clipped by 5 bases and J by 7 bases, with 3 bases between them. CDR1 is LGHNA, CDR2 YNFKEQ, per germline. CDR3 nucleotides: TGTGCCAGCAGCGGGAACACCATATATTTT. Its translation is CASSGNTIYF.